These 32 T cell receptor beta chains were all obtained from the same sample, sequenced in a study of blood T cell repertoires in COVID-19. Some clones are missing from TCRdb's copy, which holds only in-frame ones; the method was immunoSEQ multiplex PCR. The table lists about 81,000 clones, about 84% of them singletons. Material: peripheral blood. These TCRs come from a woman between 70 and 85 years old with acute or convalescent COVID-19.

This clone was counted only a few times. The gene calls are TRBV7-2 and TRBJ1-6; D perhaps matches TRBD1 (6 bases). V gave up 8 bases and J gave up 4 bases, with 15 bases separating them. CDR1 and CDR2 from the germline V gene are SGHTA and FQGNSA. The CDR3 is 15 residues long. The CDR3 protein is CASSFGTLYNSPLHF. CDR3 sequence (DNA): TGTGCCAGCTCCTTCGGGACATTATATAATTCACCCCTCCACTTT.

This clone has more than one count but fewer than ten. The CDR3 loop is CASSLRLAGTV. The CDR3 region has the DNA TGTGCCAGCAGCCTTCGACTAGCGGGGACCGTC. The chain joins TRBV3-1 (or the pseudogene TRBV3-2) to TRBJ2-7; 11 bases align to TRBD2. The CDR3 runs 11 residues. The germline CDR1 and CDR2 sequences are LGHDT and YNNKEL (reference sequence).

The chain employs TRBV19 and TRBJ2-7; a weak D match, TRBD1 (6 bases). This CDR3 comprises 13 residues. The V end was cut by 5 bases, the J end by 6 bases, with 14 bases between. CDR1 LNHDA and CDR2 SQIVND come from the germline V gene (reference sequence). CDR3 in amino acids: CASSPGPGAEQYV. In DNA form, the CDR3 reads TGTGCCAGTAGTCCTGGACCAGGGGCCGAGCAGTACGTC.

This chain uses TRBV28 with TRBJ1-1; D is possibly TRBD1 (6 bases). Germline V gene lookup returns CDR1 MDHEN and CDR2 SYDVKM. The V gene lost 3 bases and the J gene lost 4 bases, with 9 bases spanning the gap. This CDR3 region has 13 residues. CDR3 in amino acids: CASSFSGVTEAFF. CDR3 coding DNA: TGTGCCAGCAGTTTTTCAGGGGTCACTGAAGCTTTCTTT.

This sequence joins TRBV10-2 and TRBJ1-4; D uncertain. This CDR3 is built from 15 residues. Germline CDR1 and CDR2: WSHSY and SAAADI. Between the trimmed V and J ends, which lost 0 bases and 7 bases, there was a span of 12 bases. The CDR3 DNA sequence: TGCGCCAGCAGTGAGTCGTGGATCGGCGGTGAAAAACTGTTTTTT. Translating gives CASSESWIGGEKLFF.

This rearrangement joins TRBV5-1 to TRBJ1-4; 9 positions agree with TRBD1. This CDR3 contains 15 residues. Per germline, CDR1 SGHRS and CDR2 YFSETQ. Trimming cost V 2 bases and J 4 bases; bases outside gene matches: 3. CDR3 nucleotide sequence: TGCGCCAGCAGCTTACAGGGGGCGCGTAATGAAAAACTGTTTTTT. It encodes CASSLQGARNEKLFF.

The chain carries TRBV27 and TRBJ2-1, with 15 bases identical to TRBD2. CDR3 size: 21 residues. V shed 2 bases, J shed 4 bases, and the junction held 15 bases outside the gene matches. The V gene's germline CDR1 is MNHEY and CDR2 SMNVEV (reference sequence). The CDR3 DNA is TGTGCCAGCAGTTTAAGGGGTGTGGGACTAGCGGGAGGATGGGATTACAATGAGCAGTTCTTC. Translated: CASSLRGVGLAGGWDYNEQFF.

V gene TRBV28 combines with J gene TRBJ2-5; tentatively, D is TRBD2 (7 bases). Trimming shortened V by 6 bases and J by 4 bases, and 18 bases separated the two germline ends. CDR3 size: 15 residues. The germline V gene has CDR1 MDHEN and CDR2 SYDVKM. The CDR3 DNA reads TGTGCCAGCAGCCTTAATCTGGGGGGGCCAGAGACCCAGTACTTC. It translates to CASSLNLGGPETQYF.

The chain carries TRBV24-1 and TRBJ2-1, with a tentative D call TRBD1 (5 bases). Germline V gene sequence: CDR1 KGHDR, CDR2 SFDVKD. This CDR3 region has 14 residues. The germline V and J ends were trimmed by 6 bases and 1 base, with 9 bases remaining between them. Here the CDR3 reads CATSSAGSYNEQFF. The CDR3 DNA reads TGTGCCACCAGTTCCGCAGGGTCCTACAATGAGCAGTTCTTC.

The V and J genes are TRBV10-3 and TRBJ1-3; no clear D gene. This CDR3 has 13 residues. The germline V gene encodes CDR1 ENHRY and CDR2 SYGVKD. V shed 7 bases and J shed 0 bases, with 7 bases lying between them. The DNA for the CDR3 is TGTGCCATCACGGAGAGCTCTGGAAACACCATATATTTT. Its protein product is CAITESSGNTIYF.

The chain employs TRBV19 and TRBJ1-4; a possible D gene is TRBD1 (5 bases). CDR1 and CDR2 from the germline V gene are LNHDA and SQIVND (reference sequence). The V end was cut by 7 bases, the J end by 7 bases, with 13 bases between. CDR3 length: 13 amino acids. CDR3 nucleotides: TGTGCCAGTAACGAGAGACAGAGTGAAAAACTGTTTTTT. Its protein is CASNERQSEKLFF. Drawing the rest from reference TRBV19 and TRBJ1-4, the complete variable domain is DGGITQSPKYLFRKEGQNVTLSCEQNLNHDAMYWYRQDPGQGLRLIYYSQIVNDFQKGDIAEGYSVSREKKESFPLTVTSAQKNPTAFYLCASNERQSEKLFFGSGTQLSVL.

The J gene is TRBJ2-7, the V gene TRBV3-1 (or the pseudogene TRBV3-2); TRBD2 matches at 10 bases. V lost 0 bases, J lost 2 bases, and 19 bases stayed unmatched. The germline CDR1 and CDR2 sequences are LGHDT and YNNKEL (reference sequence). The CDR3 contains 21 residues. As DNA, the CDR3 is TGTGCCAGCAGCCAAGATCCACCCGAGGTAATACTAGCGGGATTAACCTACGAGCAGTACGTC. It translates to CASSQDPPEVILAGLTYEQYV.

The rearrangement joins TRBV3-1 (or the pseudogene TRBV3-2) to TRBJ1-2; tentative D call: TRBD1 (5 bases). V was trimmed by 1 base and J by 8 bases, leaving 11 bases between them. Germline values: CDR1 LGHDT, CDR2 YNNKEL (reference sequence). The CDR3 length is 13 residues. CDR3 DNA: TGTGCCAGCAGCCAAGTAGGGGAGGACGGCTACACCTTC. Its protein is CASSQVGEDGYTF.

The V call is TRBV20-1, the J call TRBJ2-3, with a tentative D call TRBD1 (5 bases). Germline lookup yields CDR1 DFQATT and CDR2 SNEGSKA (reference sequence). CDR3 size: 15 residues. The V end was cut by 3 bases, the J end by 3 bases, with 16 bases between. For the CDR3, the DNA is TGCAGTGCTAGTCCCCCGGCAGGGCCGACAGATACGCAGTATTTT. Encoded protein: CSASPPAGPTDTQYF.

The chain uses TRBV28 and TRBJ1-2; possibly TRBD1 for D (5 bases). CDR3 length equals 15 residues. Looked up from germline, CDR1 is MDHEN and CDR2 is SYDVKM. The V end lost 8 bases, the J end lost 4 bases, and 20 bases lay between the germline ends. The CDR3 coding sequence is TGTGCCAGCGTTTGGGGTCGGGGGGACTCCTATGGCTACACCTTC. The encoded protein is CASVWGRGDSYGYTF.

The chain links TRBV19 to TRBJ2-1; TRBD2 matches 7 bases. V was clipped by 5 bases and J by 2 bases; unmatched bases: 9. CDR3 length equals 16 residues. The germline CDR1 and CDR2 sequences are LNHDA and SQIVND (reference sequence). CDR3 DNA sequence: TGTGCCAGTAGTCTCGACGGGGGGTTACCCTACAATGAGCAGTTCTTC. Residues: CASSLDGGLPYNEQFF.

CDR3 sequence reads: CASSSRQGKDGYTF. DNA of the CDR3: TGCGCCAGCAGCTCTCGACAGGGTAAGGATGGCTACACCTTC. The chain carries TRBV5-1 and TRBJ1-2, with TRBD1 matching 7 bases. The CDR3 runs to 14 residues. Germline lookup yields CDR1 SGHRS and CDR2 YFSETQ. With 3 bases clipped from V and 6 bases from J, the junction kept 8 bases outside the gene matches.

The chain has TRBV7-8 and TRBJ2-1; TRBD2 agrees at 11 bases. Germline V gene lookup returns CDR1 SGHVS and CDR2 FQNEAQ. CDR3 length equals 15 residues. After removal of 6 bases from V and 7 bases from J, the junction contained 8 bases not matched to a gene. The CDR3 coding sequence is TGTGCCAGCAGGTTAACTAGCGGGAGTTTAAATGAGCAGTTCTTC. It encodes CASRLTSGSLNEQFF.

This clone has just one count. Mismatch with germline at one junction end may stem from a read error. The chain combines TRBV28 with TRBJ1-3; 10 nucleotides align to TRBD1. The CDR3 spans 15 residues. Looked up from germline, CDR1 is MDHEN and CDR2 is SYDVKM. CDR3 amino acids: CAIYAGTGVGSTIYF. The CDR3 nucleotides are TGTGCCATATACGCCGGGACAGGGGTCGGAAGCACCATATATTTT.

This clone was observed a few times. The CDR3 DNA reads as TGCAGCGTTGTGTCGTCCCTAGCGGGGGCCTCAGATACGCAGTATTTT. It is translated as CSVVSSLAGASDTQYF. The V gene is TRBV29-1, the J gene TRBJ2-3, with 10 bases identical to TRBD2. The germline gives CDR1 SQVTM, CDR2 ANQGSEA. The CDR3 is made up of 16 amino acids. V lost 4 bases and J lost 4; bases outside the gene matches: 11.

The chain uses TRBV18 and TRBJ1-2; 8 bases fit TRBD1. The CDR3 is 18 amino acids. CDR1 KGHSH and CDR2 LQKENI come from the germline V gene. V shed 3 bases and J 0 bases; nucleotides not matched to a gene: 12. The CDR3 is CASSPTRTGWATNYGYTF. CDR3 in DNA: TGTGCCAGCTCACCCACTCGGACAGGGTGGGCGACTAACTATGGCTACACCTTC.

The J gene is TRBJ2-3, the V gene TRBV5-6, with 8 bases that match TRBD2. CDR1 is SGHDT, CDR2 YYEEEE, per germline. The CDR3 is 14 residues long. With 4 bases clipped from V and 0 bases from J, the junction kept 1 base outside the gene matches. The CDR3 DNA is TGTGCCAGCAGCCTAGCGGGCAGCACAGATACGCAGTATTTT. Its translation is CASSLAGSTDTQYF.

The gene calls are TRBV7-9 and TRBJ1-2, with D maybe TRBD1 (5 bases). The CDR3 extends over 14 amino acids. Germline CDR1 reads SEHNR; CDR2 reads FQNEAQ (reference sequence). Trimming took 1 base from V and 1 from J, leaving 7 bases between them. The CDR3 DNA reads TGTGCCAGCAGCTTAGGGACAAATAACTATGGCTACACCTTC. Amino acid sequence: CASSLGTNNYGYTF.

The V and J genes are TRBV5-8 and TRBJ2-5; 11 nucleotides align to TRBD2. CDR1 is SGHTS and CDR2 is YDEGEE in the germline V gene. V lost 2 bases, J lost 4 bases, and 4 bases stayed unmatched. The CDR3 is made up of 15 amino acids. The CDR3 sequence is CASSFSGGAPETQYF. The DNA of the CDR3 is TGTGCCAGCAGCTTTAGCGGGGGGGCCCCAGAGACCCAGTACTTC.

This sequence joins TRBV7-2 and TRBJ2-5; D might be TRBD2 (6 bases). This CDR3 region has 16 residues. CDR1 SGHTA and CDR2 FQGNSA come from the germline V gene. The ends were cut back, 5 bases at V and 5 bases at J, with 21 bases in the middle. This chain's CDR3 is CASSPERLGTGETQYF. DNA for the CDR3: TGTGCCAGCAGCCCAGAGCGACTAGGAACGGGGGAGACCCAGTACTTC.

The CDR3 spells CSAETGYGYTF. As DNA, the CDR3 is TGCAGTGCTGAGACAGGCTATGGCTACACCTTC. This sequence joins TRBV20-1 and TRBJ1-2, with D perhaps matching TRBD1 (6 bases). This CDR3 contains 11 residues. The germline V gene has CDR1 DFQATT and CDR2 SNEGSKA (reference sequence). Trimming left V 5 bases short and J 4 bases short, with 8 bases between.

The chain uses TRBV5-8 and TRBJ2-5; weak D call: TRBD1 (7 bases). Trimming pared 0 bases from V and 5 bases from J, leaving 14 bases between. Germline CDR1 and CDR2: SGHTS and YDEGEE. CDR3 length: 15 amino acids. The CDR3 loop reads CASSLGAGGTETQYF. CDR3 nucleotide sequence: TGTGCCAGCAGCTTGGGGGCAGGGGGGACGGAGACCCAGTACTTC.

V and J are TRBV10-2 and TRBJ2-2; 8 nucleotides match TRBD1. Per the germline V gene, CDR1 is WSHSY and CDR2 is SAAADI. The CDR3 is made up of 14 amino acids. V was pared by 7 bases and J by 3 bases, with 4 bases of the junction left unmatched. CDR3 sequence (DNA): TGCGCCAGCAAGGACAGGGTATACACCGGGGAGCTGTTTTTT. It encodes CASKDRVYTGELFF.

In this sample, this clone turned up many times. V and J are TRBV29-1 and TRBJ1-2; a possible D gene is TRBD1 (5 bases). Germline CDR1 and CDR2: SQVTM and ANQGSEA. The length of the CDR3 is 13 residues. The ends were cut back, 3 bases at V and 3 bases at J, with 11 bases in the middle. CDR3 nucleotides: TGCAGCGTTGACGGGGGAAGCGACTATGGCTACACCTTC. As protein: CSVDGGSDYGYTF.

Turning to this clone: At the DNA level, this CDR3 is encoded by other sequences in the same sample as well. The J gene is TRBJ1-5, the V gene TRBV6-6; unclear D gene. The CDR3 covers 14 residues. Per germline, CDR1 MNHNY and CDR2 SVGAGI (reference sequence). V gave up 2 bases and J gave up 5 bases, with 10 bases separating them. In DNA, the CDR3 is TGTGCCAGCAGTTACCGGGAGGGTGATCAGCCCCAGCATTTT. Residues: CASSYREGDQPQHF.

This rearrangement joins TRBV10-3 to TRBJ2-1; TRBD2 aligns across 10 bases. With 6 bases clipped from V and 0 bases from J, the junction kept 5 bases outside the gene matches. The length of the CDR3 is 16 residues. The V gene's germline CDR1 is ENHRY and CDR2 SYGVKD. CDR3 DNA sequence: TGTGCCATCAGGATCCAGCGGGAGGGCTCCTACAATGAGCAGTTCTTC. Protein: CAIRIQREGSYNEQFF.

The rearrangement uses TRBV28 and TRBJ2-7, with 9 nucleotides matching TRBD1. Trimming at V came to 5 bases and at J to 6 bases, leaving 8 bases not matched to a gene. The CDR3 totals 14 residues. Germline V gene lookup returns CDR1 MDHEN and CDR2 SYDVKM. CDR3 DNA sequence: TGTGCCAGCAGTCTCGGGACAGGGCCCCCCGAGCAGTACGTC. Its translation is CASSLGTGPPEQYV.